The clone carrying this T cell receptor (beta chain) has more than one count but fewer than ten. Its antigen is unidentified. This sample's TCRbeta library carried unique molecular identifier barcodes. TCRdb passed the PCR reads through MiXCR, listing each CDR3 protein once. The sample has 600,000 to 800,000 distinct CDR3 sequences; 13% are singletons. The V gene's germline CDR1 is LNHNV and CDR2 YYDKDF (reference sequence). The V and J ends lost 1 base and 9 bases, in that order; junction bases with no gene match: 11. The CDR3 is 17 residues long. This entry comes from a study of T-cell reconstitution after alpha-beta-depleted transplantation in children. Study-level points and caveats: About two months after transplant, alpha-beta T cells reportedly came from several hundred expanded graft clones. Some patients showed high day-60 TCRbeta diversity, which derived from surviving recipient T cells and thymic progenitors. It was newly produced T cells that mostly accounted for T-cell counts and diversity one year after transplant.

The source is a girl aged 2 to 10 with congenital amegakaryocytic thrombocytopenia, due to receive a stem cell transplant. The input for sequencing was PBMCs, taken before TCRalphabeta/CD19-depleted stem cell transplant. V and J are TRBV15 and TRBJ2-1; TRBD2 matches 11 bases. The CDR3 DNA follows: TGTGCCACCAGCAGAGTTTTAGCGGGAGGGCTAGATAGTGAGCAGTTCTTC. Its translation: CATSRVLAGGLDSEQFF. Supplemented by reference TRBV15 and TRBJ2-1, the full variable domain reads DAMVIQNPRYQVTQFGKPVTLSCSQTLNHNVMYWYQQKSSQAPKLLFHYYDKDFNNEADTPDNFQSRRPNTSFCFLDIRSPGLGDTAMYLCATSRVLAGGLDSEQFFGPGTRLTVL.